The 2 T cell receptor beta chains listed next were all sequenced from one sample in a study of T-cell memory formation after mild COVID-19. A single record per CDR3 protein comes from TCRdb applying MiXCR to the 5' RACE reads. The table records 100,000 to 150,000 distinct CDR3 sequences, about a sixth of them present only once. Sequences were obtained from PBMCs or a T cell subset sorted from them (not recorded which). The receptors here all came from a man aged 18 to 35 who had mild COVID-19 (a few samples of this study predate the infection). Cell type and time point are not known.

This clonotype showed up just a few times. The chain has TRBV7-2 and TRBJ2-1; the D gene is possibly TRBD1 (5 bases). Germline V gene sequence: CDR1 SGHTA, CDR2 FQGNSA. CDR3 size: 16 residues. The ends were cut back, 5 bases at V and 7 bases at J, with 21 bases in the middle. CDR3 region: CASSPRQGSSGNEQFF. The CDR3 DNA is TGTGCCAGCAGCCCGCGTCAGGGATCTAGTGGGAATGAGCAGTTCTTC.

V and J are TRBV7-9 and TRBJ2-1; 8 bases are shared with TRBD2. The V and J ends lost 5 bases and 1 base, in that order; junction bases with no gene match: 7. Germline CDR1 SEHNR, CDR2 FQNEAQ (reference sequence). The CDR3 sequence is 16 residues long. The DNA for the CDR3 is TGTGCCAGCAGCGCAACAAGCGGGAGTTCCTACAATGAGCAGTTCTTC. Translating it yields CASSATSGSSYNEQFF.